This T cell receptor (beta chain) was sequenced during a study of blood T cell repertoires in COVID-19. About the study: Nucleic acid was either cDNA or gDNA, and it came from T cells, B-cell-depleted T cells, or PBMCs.

CDR1 and CDR2 (germline): SGHVS, FQNEAQ. CDR3 size: 15 residues. Trimming took 5 bases from V and 15 from J; bases not matched to a gene: 19. Original processing notes: Reference gene primer amplification gave estimated nucleated cell counts. The table came from immunoSEQ multiplex PCR; TCRdb's copy has only in-frame clones and leaves some out. The DNA was the basis for D and trimming; V, J and clone size are from that table. The data hold around 100,000 clones, with 75% to 90% observed a single time. J is TRBJ1-5 and V is TRBV7-8; the match to TRBD1 covers 7 bases. The sample consisted of peripheral blood. This TCR was sampled from a woman between 55 and 75 years old with COVID-19, enrolled during active disease. For the CDR3, the DNA is TGTGCCAGCAGCCTCCAAGGAGGGGGCCAAAGCGGTCGGCATTTT. This sequence encodes CASSLQGGGQSGRHF.